What follows describes a single TCR beta chain. As yet, its antigen is unknown. The CDR3 is 12 amino acids. The V and J ends lost 7 bases and 5 bases respectively, with 11 bases between them. The germline CDR1 and CDR2 sequences are SNHLY and FYNNEI. The PCR was carried out with 60 Vbeta primers and 13 Jbeta primers. Profiled with immunoSEQ multiplex PCR; TCRdb holds only in-frame clones, not every one. This table holds 95,000 to 100,000 clones, around two thirds found once. These data originate in a study of cytomegalovirus exposure and HLA in healthy donors. Study conclusions and caveats: The majority of TCR sequences were rare, yet some public TCRs appeared in many donors. According to the study, 150 to 200 TCR beta chains were cytomegalovirus-associated.

This sequence was found in a male donor in good health and CMV-seronegative. The chain couples TRBV2 to TRBJ2-5; D is possibly TRBD1 (5 bases). Material for sequencing was PBMCs. In DNA form, the CDR3 reads TGTGCCAGCACCCTAAGGGGCGAGACCCAGTACTTC. This translates into CASTLRGETQYF.